These 5 T cell receptor beta chains were all obtained from the same sample, sequenced in a study of blood T cell repertoires in acute mononucleosis (dated by TCRdb to about 2020). Broad study findings and their caveats: GLC-BM selection appeared to involve both chains, including public TCRbeta motifs on BV14-BJ2 and BV20-BJ1 alongside a TCRalpha motif on AV5-AJ31.

The sample's time point label is to be understood as: convalescence about 6 months (5-8 months) after acute presentation (visit 7). The library was built by means of the immunoSEQ multiplex PCR assay. TCRdb's version of the immuneACCESS table is confined to in-frame rearrangements and falls short of the full clone set. An unresolved V gene accounts for under half of the shortfall where checked; the remainder is of unknown origin. This sample gives roughly 2,300 clones in total; around a quarter of them show up just once. The ten largest account for approximately 44% of the sample. The sequences come from EBV GLC epitope tetramer+ CD8+ T cells sorted from PBMCs, collected during convalescence from infectious mononucleosis. Reading the label with the study, this specimen's cell subset or site is: CD8 T cells binding tetramer with EBV BMLF1 280-288 peptide (GLC-BM). The receptors were sampled from a woman aged 18-29 years with infectious mononucleosis caused by EBV.

This clone showed up just a few times. J is TRBJ1-4 and V is TRBV7-2; 7 nucleotides align to TRBD1. CDR1 and CDR2 from the germline V gene are SGHTA and FQGNSA. The CDR3 contains 15 residues. V gave up 5 bases and J gave up 7 bases; unmatched junction bases: 10. In DNA, the CDR3 is TGTGCCAGCAGCACTGGACAGGTCTGGGGTGAAAAACTGTTTTTT. Protein: CASSTGQVWGEKLFF.

As for this clone: No DNA is shown, since the ends of the CDR3 on it are uncertain; the CDR3 is the one TCRdb lists. The V gene is TRBV13, the J gene TRBJ1-4. Germline V gene data show CDR1 as PRHDT and CDR2 as FYEKMQ (reference sequence). The CDR3 adds up to 11 amino acids, both ends counted. CDR3 in amino acids: CASSFGKNCFF.

By proportion, this clone is medium-sized. The chain combines TRBV4-3 with TRBJ1-5, with 9 bases aligning to TRBD1. Germline V gene sequence: CDR1 LGHNA, CDR2 YSLEER. The CDR3 contains 16 residues. V shed 0 bases, J shed 5 bases, and the junction held 5 bases outside the gene matches. In nucleotides, the CDR3 is TGCGCCAGCAGCCAAGATCCCCGGGACAGGGATCAGCCCCAGCATTTT. Translation gives CASSQDPRDRDQPQHF.

The genes are TRBV29-1 and TRBJ1-2; D call uncertain. Trimming left V 8 bases short and J 0 bases short, with 10 bases between. From germline, CDR1 is SQVTM and CDR2 ANQGSEA. This CDR3 has 12 residues. The DNA for the CDR3 is TGCAGCTTTCGAGTGTCTAACTATGGCTACACCTTC. Residues: CSFRVSNYGYTF.

This clone turned up a few times. The chain combines TRBV2 with TRBJ2-3; 10 positions agree with TRBD2. This CDR3 comprises 16 residues. Germline values: CDR1 SNHLY, CDR2 FYNNEI. The junction had 10 bases not matched to a gene; V was cut back by 6 bases and J by 4 bases. This chain's CDR3 is CASSTPSGRGSDTQYF. The CDR3 DNA follows: TGTGCCAGCAGCACTCCTAGCGGGAGAGGCTCAGATACGCAGTATTTT.